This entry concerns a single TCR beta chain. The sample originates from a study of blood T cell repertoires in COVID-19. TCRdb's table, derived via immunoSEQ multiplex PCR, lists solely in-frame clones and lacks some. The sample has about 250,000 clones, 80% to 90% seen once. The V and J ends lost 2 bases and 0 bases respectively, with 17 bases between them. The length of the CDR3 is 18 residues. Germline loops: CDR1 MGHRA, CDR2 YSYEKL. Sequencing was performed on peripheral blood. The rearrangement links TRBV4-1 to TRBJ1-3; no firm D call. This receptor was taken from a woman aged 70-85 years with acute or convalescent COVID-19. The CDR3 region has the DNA TGCGCCAGCAGCCAAAAGATGGGAGACTTATTCTCTGGAAACACCATATATTTT. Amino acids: CASSQKMGDLFSGNTIYF.